Following are 3 T cell receptor beta chains from one sample sequenced in a study of blood T cell repertoires in COVID-19. Profiled with immunoSEQ multiplex PCR; TCRdb holds only in-frame clones, not every one. The profile shows over 300,000 clones, roughly 90% of them singletons. The sample taken for sequencing was PBMCs or T cells enriched from blood (not recorded which). Source of these receptors: a woman between 25 and 40 years old with acute COVID-19.

This clone was detected only once. The V call is TRBV30, the J call TRBJ1-5; 9 bases map to TRBD1. The ends lost 3 bases at V and 8 bases at J; junction bases unmatched: 5. Germline values: CDR1 GTSNPN, CDR2 SVGIG (reference sequence). The CDR3 extends over 13 amino acids. The CDR3 coding sequence is TGTGCCTGGAGCGGACAGGGGTTTGAGCCCCAGCATTTT. The encoded protein is CAWSGQGFEPQHF.

The chain has TRBV24-1 and TRBJ1-1; D call uncertain. Germline CDR1 reads KGHDR; CDR2 reads SFDVKD. The V gene lost 5 bases and the J gene lost 4 bases, with 13 bases spanning the gap. The CDR3 extends over 14 amino acids. The CDR3 sequence: CATSVDGLGTEAFF. CDR3 nucleotide sequence: TGTGCCACCAGTGTAGACGGGTTAGGCACTGAAGCTTTCTTT.

The CDR3 nucleotides read TGTGCCAGCAGTCAACACACCTACAATGAGCAGTTCTTC. Translating gives CASSQHTYNEQFF. V and J are TRBV12-3 or TRBV12-4 and TRBJ2-1; D not certain. The length of the CDR3 is 13 residues. Trimming left V 5 bases short and J 2 bases short, with 7 bases between.